This passage covers 13 T cell receptor beta chains from one sample sequenced in a study of shared clonotypes between healthy human individuals. Clones were read by immunoSEQ multiplex PCR, and TCRdb kept only the in-frame ones, dropping some. The sample has about 990,000 clones, around three quarters seen once. The sample was memory CD4+ T cells from PBMCs. Specified subset: CD45RA-negative fraction. These receptors were collected from a young man in good health. Some clones in this sample may be carry-over from other donors' samples.

This clone was seen more than once but under ten times. This chain links TRBV2 with TRBJ1-5, with D perhaps matching TRBD1 (6 bases). The CDR3 sequence is 16 residues long. Germline-derived CDR1 and CDR2 are SNHLY and FYNNEI. The V end lost 4 bases, the J end lost 1 base, and 14 bases lay between the germline ends. For the CDR3, the DNA is TGTGCCAGCAGTGTCCGGACAGTAGGAAGCAATCAGCCCCAGCATTTT. Translation gives CASSVRTVGSNQPQHF. Variable domain in full (rest from reference TRBV2 and TRBJ1-5): EPEVTQTPSHQVTQMGQEVILRCVPISNHLYFYWYRQILGQKVEFLVSFYNNEISEKSEIFDDQFSVERPDGSNFTLKIRSTKLEDSAMYFCASSVRTVGSNQPQHFGDGTRLSIL.

V is TRBV28 and J is TRBJ2-5; D is possibly TRBD2 (7 bases). CDR3 length: 16 residues. V shed 4 bases and J shed 2 bases, with 17 bases lying between them. Germline V gene data show CDR1 as MDHEN and CDR2 as SYDVKM. The CDR3 DNA reads as TGTGCCAGCAGTTCCCAAGGGGGGGACTCGCAAGAGACCCAGTACTTC. It codes for CASSSQGGDSQETQYF.

V is TRBV28 and J is TRBJ2-3; D is undetermined. Germline loops: CDR1 MDHEN, CDR2 SYDVKM. The CDR3 totals 14 residues. Trimming shortened V by 1 base and J by 1 base, and 6 bases separated the two germline ends. CDR3 loop: CASSLYLGTDTQYF. The CDR3 coding sequence is TGTGCCAGCAGTTTATACTTGGGCACAGATACGCAGTATTTT.

The CDR3 bases are TGTGCCAGCAGCTTCGAGCGGAGAGCCACCAGAGAGCAGTACTTC. Protein product: CASSFERRATREQYF. The rearrangement links TRBV7-8 to TRBJ2-7; weak D call: TRBD2 (5 bases). The germline V and J ends were trimmed by 3 bases and 7 bases, with 19 bases remaining between them. The germline V gene encodes CDR1 SGHVS and CDR2 FQNEAQ. The CDR3 contains 15 residues.

The gene calls are TRBV11-2 and TRBJ1-1, with D possibly TRBD1 on 5 matching bases. V was pared by 4 bases and J by 6 bases, with 18 bases between. Per germline, CDR1 SGHAT and CDR2 FQNNGV. The CDR3 length is 15 residues. For the CDR3, the DNA is TGTGCCAGCAGCTCTCCCAATGGGGGGTACGCTGAAGCTTTCTTT. It translates to CASSSPNGGYAEAFF.

The rearrangement uses TRBV7-3 and TRBJ2-3, with D possibly called TRBD1 or TRBD2 (5 bases each). The CDR3 covers 14 residues. The germline V gene encodes CDR1 SGHTA and CDR2 FQGTGA. Trimming took off 1 base at V and 4 bases at J, with 9 bases between the two ends. CDR3 sequence: CASSLRGSPDTQYF. The CDR3 DNA sequence: TGTGCCAGCAGCTTAAGGGGGTCTCCAGATACGCAGTATTTT.

This clone has a handful of counts. Within the sample, other DNA sequences also encode this same CDR3. V and J are TRBV5-6 and TRBJ1-2; no clear D gene. Trimming shortened V by 0 bases and J by 6 bases, and 6 bases separated the two germline ends. Per germline, CDR1 SGHDT and CDR2 YYEEEE. This CDR3 has 12 residues. In DNA form, the CDR3 reads TGTGCCAGCAGCTTGGGTGGGGATGGCTACACCTTC. Its protein product is CASSLGGDGYTF.

Ten or more counts support this clone. The chain is built from TRBV4-1 and TRBJ2-2, with a weak D call TRBD1 (5 bases). Per germline, CDR1 MGHRA and CDR2 YSYEKL. V was clipped by 2 bases and J by 1 base, with 8 bases between them. The CDR3 sequence is 15 residues long. CDR3 coding DNA: TGCGCCAGCAGCCAACAGACAGTGAACACCGGGGAGCTGTTTTTT. Translation gives CASSQQTVNTGELFF.

The chain combines TRBV28 with TRBJ1-1, with D possibly being TRBD1 (5 bases). This CDR3 has 14 residues. V was trimmed by 8 bases and J by 1 base, leaving 14 bases between them. CDR1 is MDHEN and CDR2 is SYDVKM in the germline V gene. The CDR3 DNA reads as TGTGCCAGCCACTTTGGGGCGACGAACACTGAAGCTTTCTTT. It yields the protein CASHFGATNTEAFF. The variable domain in full, completed from reference TRBV28 and TRBJ1-1, reads DVKVTQSSRYLVKRTGEKVFLECVQDMDHENMFWYRQDPGLGLRLIYFSYDVKMKEKGDIPEGYSVSREKKERFSLILESASTNQTSMYLCASHFGATNTEAFFGQGTRLTVV.

The rearrangement joins TRBV9 to TRBJ1-2, with a possible D match to TRBD1 (5 bases). Trimming took 0 bases from V and 8 from J, leaving 17 bases between them. Germline lookup yields CDR1 SGDLS and CDR2 YYNGEE. This CDR3 comprises 15 residues. CDR3 sequence reads: CASSVGTSRSEGYTF. CDR3 bases: TGTGCCAGCAGCGTAGGGACATCTCGGAGTGAGGGCTACACCTTC.

The chain carries TRBV11-3 and TRBJ2-7, with 10 bases identical to TRBD1. Germline CDR1 and CDR2: SGHNT and YENEEA. The CDR3 has 14 amino acids. V dropped 5 bases and J dropped 3; count of bases not matched to a gene: 4. Here the CDR3 reads CASSRGTGDYEQYF. The CDR3 DNA reads TGTGCCAGCAGCAGGGGGACAGGGGACTACGAGCAGTACTTC.

The chain combines TRBV28 with TRBJ1-2; 8 bases fit TRBD1. The CDR3 length is 15 residues. J was trimmed by 5 bases and V by 5 bases; bases with no gene match: 10. Looked up from germline, CDR1 is MDHEN and CDR2 is SYDVKM. CDR3 DNA sequence: TGTGCCAGCAGTACAACCTTCCAGGGGGCGTATGGCTACACCTTC. Its translation is CASSTTFQGAYGYTF.

With regard to this clone: This CDR3 is also generated by other DNA sequences in the sample. The rearrangement uses TRBV28 and TRBJ1-1; D uncertain. The V gene's germline CDR1 is MDHEN and CDR2 SYDVKM. The V end lost 6 bases, the J end lost 5 bases, and 7 bases lay between the germline ends. The CDR3 sequence is 11 residues long. The CDR3, as DNA: TGTGCCAGCAGCCTCTATACTGAAGCTTTCTTT. Amino acids: CASSLYTEAFF. Combining the CDR3 with reference TRBV28 and TRBJ1-1 gives the whole variable domain DVKVTQSSRYLVKRTGEKVFLECVQDMDHENMFWYRQDPGLGLRLIYFSYDVKMKEKGDIPEGYSVSREKKERFSLILESASTNQTSMYLCASSLYTEAFFGQGTRLTVV.